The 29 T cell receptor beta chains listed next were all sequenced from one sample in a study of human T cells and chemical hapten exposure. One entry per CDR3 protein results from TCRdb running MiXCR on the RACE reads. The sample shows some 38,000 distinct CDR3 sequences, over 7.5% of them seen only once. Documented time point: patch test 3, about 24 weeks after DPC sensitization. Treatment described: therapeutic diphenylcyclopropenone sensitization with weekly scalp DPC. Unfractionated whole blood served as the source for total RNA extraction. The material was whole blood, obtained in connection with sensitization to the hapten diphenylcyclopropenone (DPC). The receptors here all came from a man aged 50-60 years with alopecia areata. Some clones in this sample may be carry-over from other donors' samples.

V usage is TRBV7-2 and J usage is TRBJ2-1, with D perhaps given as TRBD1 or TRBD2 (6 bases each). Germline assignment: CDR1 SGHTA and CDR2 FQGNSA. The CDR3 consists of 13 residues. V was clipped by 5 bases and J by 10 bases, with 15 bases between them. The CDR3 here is CASSRGGSGEQFF. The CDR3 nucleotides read TGTGCCAGCAGCCGAGGGGGGTCTGGCGAGCAGTTCTTC.

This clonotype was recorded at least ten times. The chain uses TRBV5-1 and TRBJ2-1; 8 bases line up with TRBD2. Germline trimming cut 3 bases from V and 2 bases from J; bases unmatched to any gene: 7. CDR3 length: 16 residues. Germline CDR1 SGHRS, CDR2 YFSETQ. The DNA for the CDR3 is TGCGCCAGCAGCTCGGAAGCGGGAGTCACCTACAATGAGCAGTTCTTC. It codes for CASSSEAGVTYNEQFF.

CDR3 nucleotides: TGTGCCAGCAGCCCGGGACTAGCGGGAGTTAACACCGGGGAGCTGTTTTTT. Translating it yields CASSPGLAGVNTGELFF. The chain recombines TRBV7-2 with TRBJ2-2; 14 bases are a match to TRBD2. CDR3 length equals 17 residues. CDR1 SGHTA and CDR2 FQGNSA come from the germline V gene. The junction had 4 bases not matched to a gene; V was cut back by 5 bases and J by 2 bases.

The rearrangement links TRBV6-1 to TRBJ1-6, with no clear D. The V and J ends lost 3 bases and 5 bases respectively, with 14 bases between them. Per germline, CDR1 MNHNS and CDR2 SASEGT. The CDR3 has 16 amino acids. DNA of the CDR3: TGTGCCAGCAGTGACTTTCTGGGCAGGAATAATTCACCCCTCCACTTT. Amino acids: CASSDFLGRNNSPLHF.

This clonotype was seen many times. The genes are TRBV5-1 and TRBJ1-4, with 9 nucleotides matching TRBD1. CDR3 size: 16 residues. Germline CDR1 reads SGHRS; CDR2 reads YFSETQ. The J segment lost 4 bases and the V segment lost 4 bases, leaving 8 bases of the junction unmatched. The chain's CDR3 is CASSTYPGQGNEKLFF. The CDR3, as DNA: TGCGCCAGCAGCACCTACCCGGGACAGGGTAATGAAAAACTGTTTTTT.

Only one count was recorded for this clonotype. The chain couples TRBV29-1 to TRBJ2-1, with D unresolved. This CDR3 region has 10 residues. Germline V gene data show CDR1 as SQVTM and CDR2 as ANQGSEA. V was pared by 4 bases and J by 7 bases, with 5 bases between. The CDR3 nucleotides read TGCAGCGTTGGCCTGAATGAGCAGTTCTTC. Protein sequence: CSVGLNEQFF.

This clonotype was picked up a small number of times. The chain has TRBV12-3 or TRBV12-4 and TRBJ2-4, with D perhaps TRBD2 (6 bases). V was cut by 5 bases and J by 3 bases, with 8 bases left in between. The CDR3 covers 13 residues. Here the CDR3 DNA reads TGTGCCAGCAGTCTGGGGGGCAAAAACATTCAGTACTTC. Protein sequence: CASSLGGKNIQYF.

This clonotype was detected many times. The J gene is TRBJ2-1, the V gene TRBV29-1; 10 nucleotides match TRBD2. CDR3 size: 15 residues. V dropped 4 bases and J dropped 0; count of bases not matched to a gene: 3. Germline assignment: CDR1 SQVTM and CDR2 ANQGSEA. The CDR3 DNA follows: TGCAGCGTTGCTCCTAGCGGGAGCTCCTACAATGAGCAGTTCTTC. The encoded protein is CSVAPSGSSYNEQFF.

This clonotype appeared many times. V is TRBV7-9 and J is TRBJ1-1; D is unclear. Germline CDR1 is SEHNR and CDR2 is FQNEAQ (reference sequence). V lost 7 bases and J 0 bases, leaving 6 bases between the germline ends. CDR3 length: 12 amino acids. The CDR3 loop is CASIDMNTEAFF. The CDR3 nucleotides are TGTGCCAGCATAGACATGAACACTGAAGCTTTCTTT.

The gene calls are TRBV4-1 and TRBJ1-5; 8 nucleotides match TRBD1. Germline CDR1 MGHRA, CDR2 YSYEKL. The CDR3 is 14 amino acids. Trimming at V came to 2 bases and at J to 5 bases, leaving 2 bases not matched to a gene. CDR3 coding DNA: TGCGCCAGCAGCCAATCAGGGGGCGATCAGCCCCAGCATTTT. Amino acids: CASSQSGGDQPQHF.

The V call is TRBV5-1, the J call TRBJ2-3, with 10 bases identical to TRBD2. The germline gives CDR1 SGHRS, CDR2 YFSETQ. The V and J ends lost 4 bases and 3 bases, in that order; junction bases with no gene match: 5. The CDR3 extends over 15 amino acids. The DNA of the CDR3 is TGCGCCAGCAGCCTAGCGGGAGATCTGACAGATACGCAGTATTTT. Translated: CASSLAGDLTDTQYF.

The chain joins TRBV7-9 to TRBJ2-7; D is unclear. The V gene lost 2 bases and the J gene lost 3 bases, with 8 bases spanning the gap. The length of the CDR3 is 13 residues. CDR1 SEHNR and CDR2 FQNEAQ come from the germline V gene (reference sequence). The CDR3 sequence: CASSLRASYEQYF. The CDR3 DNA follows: TGTGCCAGCAGCTTAAGAGCCAGCTACGAGCAGTACTTC.

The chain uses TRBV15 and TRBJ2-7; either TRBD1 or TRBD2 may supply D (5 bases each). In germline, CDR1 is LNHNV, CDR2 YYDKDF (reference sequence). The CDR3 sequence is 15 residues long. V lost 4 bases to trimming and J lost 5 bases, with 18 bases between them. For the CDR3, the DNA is TGTGCCACCAGCACATGGACGGGGCGCGACGACGAGCAGTACTTC. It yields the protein CATSTWTGRDDEQYF.

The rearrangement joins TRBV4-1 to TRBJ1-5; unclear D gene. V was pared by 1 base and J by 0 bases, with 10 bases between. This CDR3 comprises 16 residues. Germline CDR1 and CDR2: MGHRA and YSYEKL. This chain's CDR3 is CASSQVYGPSNQPQHF. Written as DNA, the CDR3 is TGCGCCAGCAGCCAAGTATACGGACCTAGCAATCAGCCCCAGCATTTT.

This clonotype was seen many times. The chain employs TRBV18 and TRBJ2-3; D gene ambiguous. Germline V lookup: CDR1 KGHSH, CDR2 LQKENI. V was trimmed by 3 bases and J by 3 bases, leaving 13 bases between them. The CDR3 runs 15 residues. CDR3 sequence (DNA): TGTGCCAGCTCACCCGGCGACCGCGTAACAGATACGCAGTATTTT. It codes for CASSPGDRVTDTQYF.

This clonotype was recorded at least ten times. Here the CDR3 reads CASRPGSRMTYEQYF. CDR3 nucleotides: TGTGCCAGCAGGCCGGGATCCCGAATGACCTACGAGCAGTACTTC. J is TRBJ2-7 and V is TRBV7-8, with a possible D match to TRBD2 (5 bases). The germline V and J ends were trimmed by 6 bases and 2 bases, with 17 bases remaining between them. There are 15 residues in the CDR3. The germline V gene encodes CDR1 SGHVS and CDR2 FQNEAQ.

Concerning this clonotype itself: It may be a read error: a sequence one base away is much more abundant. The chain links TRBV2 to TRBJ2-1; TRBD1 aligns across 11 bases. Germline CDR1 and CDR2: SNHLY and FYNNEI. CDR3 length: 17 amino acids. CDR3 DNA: TGTGCCAGCAGGGACAGAGGACAGGGGGCCCCTCACAATGAGCGGTTCTTC. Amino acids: CASRDRGQGAPHNERFF.

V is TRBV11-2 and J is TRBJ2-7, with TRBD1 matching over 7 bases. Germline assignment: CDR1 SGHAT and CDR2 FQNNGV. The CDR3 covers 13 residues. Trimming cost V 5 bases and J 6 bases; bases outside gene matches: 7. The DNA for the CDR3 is TGTGCCAGCAGCCCCGGGACAGAAGGCGAGCAGTACTTC. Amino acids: CASSPGTEGEQYF.

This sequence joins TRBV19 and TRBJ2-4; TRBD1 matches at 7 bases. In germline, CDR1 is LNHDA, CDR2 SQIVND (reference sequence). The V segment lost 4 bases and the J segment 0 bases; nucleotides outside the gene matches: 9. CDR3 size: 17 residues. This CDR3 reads CASSTETGILAKNIQYF. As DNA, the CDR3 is TGTGCCAGTAGTACGGAGACAGGGATTTTAGCCAAAAACATTCAGTACTTC.

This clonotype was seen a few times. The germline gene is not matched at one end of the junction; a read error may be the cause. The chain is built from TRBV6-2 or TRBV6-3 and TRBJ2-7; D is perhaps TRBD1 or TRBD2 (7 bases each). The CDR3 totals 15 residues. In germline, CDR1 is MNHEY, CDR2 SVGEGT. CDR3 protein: CASSYTAGQTYGQYF. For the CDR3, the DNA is TGTGCCAGCAGTTATACAGCGGGACAGACCTACGGGCAGTACTTC.

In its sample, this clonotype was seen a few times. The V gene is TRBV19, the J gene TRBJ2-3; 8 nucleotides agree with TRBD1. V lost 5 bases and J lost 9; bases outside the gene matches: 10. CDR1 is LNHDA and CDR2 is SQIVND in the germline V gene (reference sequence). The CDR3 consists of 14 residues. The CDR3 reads CASSPDRASGTQYF. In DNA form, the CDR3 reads TGTGCCAGTAGTCCGGACAGGGCCTCTGGGACGCAGTATTTT.

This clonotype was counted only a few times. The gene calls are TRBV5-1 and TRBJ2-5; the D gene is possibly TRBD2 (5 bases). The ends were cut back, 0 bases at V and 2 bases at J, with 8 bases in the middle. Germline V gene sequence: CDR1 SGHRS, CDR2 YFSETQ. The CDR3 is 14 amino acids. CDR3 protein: CASSLGTRQETQYF. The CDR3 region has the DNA TGCGCCAGCAGCTTGGGAACTAGGCAAGAGACCCAGTACTTC.

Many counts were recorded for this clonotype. The CDR3 nucleotides read TGTGCCAGCAGCCGGACATCGGGGTTCGCAGATACGCAGTATTTT. Its protein product is CASSRTSGFADTQYF. The rearrangement joins TRBV7-9 to TRBJ2-3; D possibly uses TRBD1 or TRBD2 (5 bases each). Trimming left V 5 bases short and J 4 bases short, with 16 bases between. The CDR3 totals 15 residues. Germline CDR1 is SEHNR and CDR2 is FQNEAQ (reference sequence).

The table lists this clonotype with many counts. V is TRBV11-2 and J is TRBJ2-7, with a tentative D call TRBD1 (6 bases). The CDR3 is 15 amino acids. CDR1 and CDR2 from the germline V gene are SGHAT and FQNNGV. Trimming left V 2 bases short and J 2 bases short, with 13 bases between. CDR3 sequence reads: CASSLPPGEAYEQYF. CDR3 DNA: TGTGCCAGCAGCTTACCGCCAGGGGAAGCCTACGAGCAGTACTTC. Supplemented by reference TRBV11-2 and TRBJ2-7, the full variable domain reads EAGVAQSPRYKIIEKRQSVAFWCNPISGHATLYWYQQILGQGPKLLIQFQNNGVVDDSQLPKDRFSAERLKGVDSTLKIQPAKLEDSAVYLCASSLPPGEAYEQYFGPGTRLTVT.

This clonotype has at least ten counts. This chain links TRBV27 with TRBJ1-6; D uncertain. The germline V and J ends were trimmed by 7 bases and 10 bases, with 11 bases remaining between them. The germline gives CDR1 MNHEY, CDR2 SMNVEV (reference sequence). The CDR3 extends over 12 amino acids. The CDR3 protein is CASTVAGSPLHF. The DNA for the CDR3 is TGTGCCAGCACGGTCGCGGGGTCACCCCTCCACTTT.

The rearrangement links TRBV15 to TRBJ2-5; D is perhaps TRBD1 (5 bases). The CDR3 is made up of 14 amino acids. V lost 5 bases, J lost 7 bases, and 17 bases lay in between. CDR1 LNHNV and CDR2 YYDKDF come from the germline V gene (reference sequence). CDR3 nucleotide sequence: TGTGCCACCAGCCAAGAGCAGATCACAGGGACCCAGTACTTC. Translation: CATSQEQITGTQYF.

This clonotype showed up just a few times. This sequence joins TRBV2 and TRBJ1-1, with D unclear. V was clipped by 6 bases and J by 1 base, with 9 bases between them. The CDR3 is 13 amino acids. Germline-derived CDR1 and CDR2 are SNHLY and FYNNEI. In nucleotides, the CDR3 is TGTGCCAGCAGGATGGATTGGAACACTGAAGCTTTCTTT. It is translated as CASRMDWNTEAFF.

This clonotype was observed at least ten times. The CDR3 DNA follows: TGCGCCAGCGGAGCGGGAGATGTCGATACGCAGTATTTT. It encodes CASGAGDVDTQYF. The chain couples TRBV5-1 to TRBJ2-3; 8 bases map to TRBD2. Trimming took 7 bases from V and 6 from J; bases not matched to a gene: 7. The germline V gene has CDR1 SGHRS and CDR2 YFSETQ. The CDR3 extends over 13 amino acids.

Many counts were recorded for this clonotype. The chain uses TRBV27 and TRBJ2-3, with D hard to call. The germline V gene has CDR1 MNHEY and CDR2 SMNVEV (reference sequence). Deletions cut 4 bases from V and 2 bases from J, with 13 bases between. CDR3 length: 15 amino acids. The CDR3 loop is CASSSTGYLTDTQYF. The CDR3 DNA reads TGTGCCAGCAGTTCCACCGGCTACCTCACAGATACGCAGTATTTT.